The text below deals with one TCR beta chain. What antigen it recognizes has not been identified. Within one base of it there is no much larger clone, and no base qualities were kept. Unstimulated Tregs (CD4+CD25+CD127-), CD4+ non-Tregs (CD4+CD25-), CD4 and CD8 cells were FACS-sorted from thawed PBMCs. Healthy control blood was obtained either as purchased buffy coats or from healthy volunteers. Healthy control blood was processed to PBMCs with a Ficoll density gradient and then cryopreserved, whereas patient PBMCs were collected both before and after transplant. This sample is drawn from a study of Tregs in tolerant kidney transplant recipients (dated by TCRdb to about 2019). General notes on the study: The study used TCRbeta sequencing to identify donor-specific regulatory T cells before combined kidney and bone marrow transplantation, then tracked those cells after transplant. TCRbeta repertoire sequencing was used in 3 healthy controls to compare several methods for expanding Tregs specific for an allogeneic donor. Findings and caveats that apply to the study as a whole: Biological reproducibility was not directly addressed, though technical replication error appeared minimal. The most biologically relevant and donor-specific TCRbeta repertoire appeared to be identified by expanding Tregs with activated donor B cells. The study was limited by small patient numbers, and the findings need validation in larger populations and under other immunosuppression protocols.

Genomic DNA was extracted from sorted cells with the QIAGEN DNeasy Blood and Tissue Kit for TCRbeta CDR3 sequencing. High-throughput TCRbeta CDR3 sequencing, which included PCR amplification with bias correction and internal controls, was done commercially through immunoSEQ. Per the source publication's procedure: A unique productive TCRbeta sequence was defined by the CDR3 nucleotide sequence when primers matched, and otherwise by the CDR3 amino acid sequence together with the Vbeta and Jbeta genes. To correct sorting error, sequences shared between sorted populations at a frequency ratio of 2:1 or less were removed; the rest were assigned to the higher population. Sequences were defined as donor-reactive when expanded at least 5-fold in CFSE-low cells versus unstimulated cells and present at a frequency of at least 0.01% in CFSE-low cells. Repertoire divergence was quantified by Jensen-Shannon divergence using the top 100 TCRbeta sequences ranked by frequency. For any sample with multiple sequencing runs, sorting error was corrected in each run separately before the runs were pooled. Drawn from immuneACCESS, this table holds only the in-frame rearrangements with V and J called that TCRdb kept. Clones are partly lost; checked studies trace under half to an unresolved V gene and leave the rest unexplained. V, J and clone size derive from that table, while D and trimming were established from the DNA sequence. The sample yields some 250,000 clones; roughly 84% were counted once. The top ten constitute around 0.6% of the sample.

This TCR derives from a human donor in good health. The sequenced sample consisted of CD4+ T cells from blood.

The CDR3 protein is CAINGGGASDEQYF. The nucleotide sequence is given as TGTGCCATCAATGGTGGTGGGGCCAGCGACGAGCAGTACTTC. This receptor chain uses TRBV10-3 and TRBJ2-7; 5 matching bases give a weak D call of TRBD1. V loses 7 bases of germline sequence and J loses 5 bases, and the interval between the two ends is 18 bases. From the cysteine through the phenylalanine, the CDR3 covers 14 amino acids. Kept here is only the CDR3 DNA, which spans 42 bases and is read in frame from base 1. The germline V gene encodes CDR1 ENHRY and CDR2 SYGVKD.